Reported below is one T cell receptor beta chain. TCRdb recomputed calls from the RT-PCR reads with MiXCR, one row per CDR3 protein. The sample contains about 680,000 distinct CDR3 sequences, around 14% of which appear only once. The CDR3 is made up of 15 amino acids. V shed 2 bases and J shed 4 bases, with 11 bases lying between them. Per germline, CDR1 MDHEN and CDR2 SYDVKM. Sequences were obtained from memory CD4+ T cells from blood. The V gene is TRBV28, the J gene TRBJ2-2, with D uncertain. This receptor was taken from a female donor in good health, serving as a healthy control. The CDR3 DNA reads as TGTGCCAGCAGTTTAGGGGTTCGCGGCACCGGGGAGCTGTTTTTT. Translated, it gives CASSLGVRGTGELFF.